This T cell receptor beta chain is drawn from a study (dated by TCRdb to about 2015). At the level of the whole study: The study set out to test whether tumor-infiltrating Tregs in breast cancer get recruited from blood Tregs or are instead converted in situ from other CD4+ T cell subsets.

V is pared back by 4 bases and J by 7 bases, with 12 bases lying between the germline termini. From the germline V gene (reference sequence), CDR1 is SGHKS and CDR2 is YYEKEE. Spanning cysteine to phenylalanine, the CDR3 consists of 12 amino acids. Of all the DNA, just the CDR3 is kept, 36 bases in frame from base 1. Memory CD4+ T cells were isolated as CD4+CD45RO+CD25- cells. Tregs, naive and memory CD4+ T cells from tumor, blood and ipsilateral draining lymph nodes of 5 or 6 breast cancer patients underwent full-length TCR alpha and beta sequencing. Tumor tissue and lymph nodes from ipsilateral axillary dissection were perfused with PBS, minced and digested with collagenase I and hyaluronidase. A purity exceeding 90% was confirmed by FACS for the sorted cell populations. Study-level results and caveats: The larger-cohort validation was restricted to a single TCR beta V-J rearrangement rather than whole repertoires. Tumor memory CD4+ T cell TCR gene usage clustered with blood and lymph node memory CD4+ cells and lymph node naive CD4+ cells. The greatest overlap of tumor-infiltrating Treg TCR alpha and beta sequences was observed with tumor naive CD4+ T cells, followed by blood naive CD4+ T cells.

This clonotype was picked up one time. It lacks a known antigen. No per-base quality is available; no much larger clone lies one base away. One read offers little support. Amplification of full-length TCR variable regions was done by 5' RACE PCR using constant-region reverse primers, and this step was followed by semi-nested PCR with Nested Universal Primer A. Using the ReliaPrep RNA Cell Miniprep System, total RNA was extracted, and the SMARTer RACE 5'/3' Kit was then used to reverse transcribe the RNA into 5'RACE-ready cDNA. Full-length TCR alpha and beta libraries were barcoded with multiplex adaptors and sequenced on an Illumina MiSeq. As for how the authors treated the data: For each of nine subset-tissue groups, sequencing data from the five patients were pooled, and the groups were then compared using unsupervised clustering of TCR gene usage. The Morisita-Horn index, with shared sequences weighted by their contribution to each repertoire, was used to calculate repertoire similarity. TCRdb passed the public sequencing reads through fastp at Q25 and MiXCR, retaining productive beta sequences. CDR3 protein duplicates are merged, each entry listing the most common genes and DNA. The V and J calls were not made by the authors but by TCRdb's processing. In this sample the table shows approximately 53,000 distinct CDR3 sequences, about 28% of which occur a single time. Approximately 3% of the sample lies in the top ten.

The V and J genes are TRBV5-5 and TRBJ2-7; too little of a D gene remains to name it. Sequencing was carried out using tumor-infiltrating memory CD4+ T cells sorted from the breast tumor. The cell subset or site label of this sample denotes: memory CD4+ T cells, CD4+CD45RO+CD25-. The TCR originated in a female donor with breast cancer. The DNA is TGTGCCAGCAGCCTCGAAATAGGGGAGCAGTACTTC. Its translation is CASSLEIGEQYF.